Listed below are T cell receptor beta chains from one sample, sequenced in a study of cytomegalovirus exposure and HLA in healthy donors. Sequencing used immunoSEQ multiplex PCR; TCRdb keeps in-frame clones, though not all of them. Altogether a few hundred thousand clones are present, 70% to 90% being singletons, with the ten largest covering around 3%. The sample comprised PBMCs. These receptors were obtained from a man aged 25 to 40 in good health and CMV-seronegative. CDR3s leave out the opening cysteine and the closing phenylalanine or tryptophan. A clone size is listed for some rows: how often the clone was seen (once, few, many), or a class if it is expanded.

j_gene: TRBJ2-7
v_gene: TRBV6-1
abundance: few
CDR3aa: ASNDRAAYEQY

j_gene: TRBJ1-2
v_gene: TRBV10-3
abundance: NA
CDR3aa: AITGAYGYT

j_gene: TRBJ2-7
v_gene: TRBV28
abundance: NA
CDR3aa: ASTDGGREQY

j_gene: TRBJ2-7
v_gene: TRBV6-5
abundance: NA
CDR3aa: ASSYKDSSYEQY

j_gene: TRBJ2-3
v_gene: TRBV9
abundance: NA
CDR3aa: ASSVDPPGGPIDTQY

j_gene: TRBJ2-1
v_gene: TRBV6-5
abundance: once
CDR3aa: ASSYSAGTGGNEQF

j_gene: TRBJ2-3
v_gene: TRBV9
abundance: NA
CDR3aa: ASSTMGASTDTQY

j_gene: TRBJ2-7
v_gene: TRBV27
abundance: NA
CDR3aa: ASSLNGGASYEQY

j_gene: TRBJ1-2
v_gene: TRBV28
abundance: NA
CDR3aa: ASSLSRGIHGYT

j_gene: TRBJ2-7
v_gene: TRBV6-1
abundance: few
CDR3aa: ASSDPRGTYEQY

j_gene: TRBJ2-3
v_gene: TRBV19
abundance: NA
CDR3aa: ASSIGPGKGTDTQY

j_gene: TRBJ2-7
v_gene: TRBV2
abundance: NA
CDR3aa: ASAGLAGGAYEQY

j_gene: TRBJ2-7
v_gene: TRBV5-8
abundance: NA
CDR3aa: ASSLATYEQY

j_gene: TRBJ1-4
v_gene: TRBV18
abundance: NA
CDR3aa: ASSPGTGHEKLF

j_gene: TRBJ2-5
v_gene: TRBV11-2
abundance: NA
CDR3aa: ASSLPHRKETQY

j_gene: TRBJ2-7
v_gene: TRBV28
abundance: NA
CDR3aa: ASSQLAPYEQY

j_gene: TRBJ2-7
v_gene: TRBV4-3
abundance: few
CDR3aa: ASSQDLGSGRTYSYEQY

j_gene: TRBJ1-2
v_gene: TRBV5-5
abundance: NA
CDR3aa: ASSEANYGYT

j_gene: TRBJ2-2
v_gene: TRBV5-1
abundance: NA
CDR3aa: ASTDRQNTGELF

j_gene: TRBJ1-1
v_gene: TRBV5-6
abundance: NA
CDR3aa: ASSLPGTIGMNTEAF

j_gene: TRBJ1-2
v_gene: TRBV11-2
abundance: few
CDR3aa: ASSSSPLPPGKSYGYT

j_gene: TRBJ2-2
v_gene: TRBV28
abundance: once
CDR3aa: ASSLVGGAGELF

j_gene: TRBJ2-3
v_gene: TRBV6-5
abundance: NA
CDR3aa: ASSYDGGGSDTQY

j_gene: TRBJ1-6
v_gene: TRBV5-1
abundance: NA
CDR3aa: ASSLAGLGATYNSPLH

j_gene: TRBJ1-1
v_gene: TRBV5-5
abundance: few
CDR3aa: ASSLGTATTEAF

j_gene: TRBJ2-2
v_gene: TRBV7-9
abundance: few
CDR3aa: ASSLSVGQGSNTGELF

j_gene: TRBJ2-7
v_gene: TRBV2
abundance: NA
CDR3aa: ASDQGQSYEQY

j_gene: TRBJ1-5
v_gene: TRBV28
abundance: NA
CDR3aa: ASSPADRFGYQPQH

j_gene: TRBJ2-7
v_gene: TRBV28
abundance: few
CDR3aa: ASRRDRVREQY

j_gene: TRBJ1-5
v_gene: TRBV6-1
abundance: few
CDR3aa: ASSPNYSNQPQH

j_gene: TRBJ1-5
v_gene: TRBV4-2
abundance: NA
CDR3aa: ASSQDLQGTVISNQPQH

j_gene: TRBJ2-7
v_gene: TRBV6-1
abundance: NA
CDR3aa: ASSEGNTGGYEQY

j_gene: TRBJ1-1
v_gene: TRBV4-2
abundance: NA
CDR3aa: ASSLGTGTRDTEAF

j_gene: TRBJ1-5
v_gene: TRBV19
abundance: NA
CDR3aa: ASSIVTGGNQPQH

j_gene: TRBJ2-7
v_gene: TRBV28
abundance: NA
CDR3aa: ASSRPGTATYEQY

j_gene: TRBJ1-2
v_gene: TRBV5-5
abundance: few
CDR3aa: ASSSDRVGYT

j_gene: TRBJ2-4
v_gene: TRBV27
abundance: NA
CDR3aa: ASSFSRGPAKNIQY

j_gene: TRBJ2-3
v_gene: TRBV9
abundance: few
CDR3aa: ASSVATEGGATDTQY

j_gene: TRBJ2-7
v_gene: TRBV11-2
abundance: NA
CDR3aa: ASSSLTGQGFYEQY

j_gene: TRBJ1-2
v_gene: TRBV6-1
abundance: NA
CDR3aa: ASSEGEVWNYGYT

j_gene: TRBJ1-2
v_gene: TRBV28
abundance: NA
CDR3aa: ASSLEVRGYGYT

j_gene: TRBJ1-2
v_gene: TRBV29-1
abundance: NA
CDR3aa: SVYGQRNT